The clone carrying this TCR beta chain has only a few counts. Its antigen is unknown. This entry belongs to a study of response to subunit inactivated influenza vaccine. Findings of the study overall: T cells newly recruited by each seasonal influenza vaccination are few, the authors suggested.

TCRdb processed the RT-PCR reads anew with MiXCR; each CDR3 protein has one entry. This sample has hundreds of thousands of distinct CDR3 sequences, with roughly 13% found just once. Trimming pared 2 bases from V and 5 bases from J, leaving 12 bases between. The CDR3 is 14 amino acids. This TCR was recovered from a man between 50 and 59 years old who received an inactivated influenza vaccine. The chain recombines TRBV12-3 or TRBV12-4 with TRBJ2-5, with D tentatively TRBD2 (5 bases). The sequenced sample was PBMCs from blood, obtained roughly 48 days after vaccination. The CDR3 region has the DNA TGTGCCAGCAGTTTATACGGGGTTGAGGAGACCCAGTACTTC. This gives the protein CASSLYGVEETQYF.